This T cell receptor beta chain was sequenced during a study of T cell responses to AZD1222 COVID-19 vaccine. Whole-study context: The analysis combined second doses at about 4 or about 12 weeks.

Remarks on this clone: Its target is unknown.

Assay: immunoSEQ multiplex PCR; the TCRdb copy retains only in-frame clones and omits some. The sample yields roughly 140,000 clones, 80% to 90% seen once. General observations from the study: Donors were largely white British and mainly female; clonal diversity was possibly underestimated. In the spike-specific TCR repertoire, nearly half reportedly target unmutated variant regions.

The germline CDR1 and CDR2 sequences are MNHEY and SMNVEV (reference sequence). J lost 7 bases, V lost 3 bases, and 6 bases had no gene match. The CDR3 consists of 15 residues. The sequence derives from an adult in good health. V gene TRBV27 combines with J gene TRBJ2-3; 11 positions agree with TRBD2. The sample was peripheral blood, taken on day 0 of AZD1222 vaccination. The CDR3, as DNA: TGTGCCAGCAGTTTTAGCGGGGGGGATGGGAATACGCAGTATTTT. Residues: CASSFSGGDGNTQYF.